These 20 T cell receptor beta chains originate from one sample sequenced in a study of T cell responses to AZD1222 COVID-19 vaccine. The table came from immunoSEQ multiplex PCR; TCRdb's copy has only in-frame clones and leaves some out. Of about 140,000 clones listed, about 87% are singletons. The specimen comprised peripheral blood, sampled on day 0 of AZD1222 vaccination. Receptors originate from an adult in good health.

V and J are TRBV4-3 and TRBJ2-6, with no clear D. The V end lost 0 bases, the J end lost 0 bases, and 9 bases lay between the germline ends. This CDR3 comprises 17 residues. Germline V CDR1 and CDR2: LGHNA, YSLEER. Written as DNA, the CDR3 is TGCGCCAGCAGCCAAGATCCGGCCTTCTCTGGGGCCAACGTCCTGACTTTC. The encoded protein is CASSQDPAFSGANVLTF.

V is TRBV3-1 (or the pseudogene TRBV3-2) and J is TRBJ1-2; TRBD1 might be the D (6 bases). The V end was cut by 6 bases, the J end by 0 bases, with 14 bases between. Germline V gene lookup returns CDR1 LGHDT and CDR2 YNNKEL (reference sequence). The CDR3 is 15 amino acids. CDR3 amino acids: CASSTTRTANYGYTF. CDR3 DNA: TGTGCCAGCAGTACAACTCGGACAGCTAACTATGGCTACACCTTC.

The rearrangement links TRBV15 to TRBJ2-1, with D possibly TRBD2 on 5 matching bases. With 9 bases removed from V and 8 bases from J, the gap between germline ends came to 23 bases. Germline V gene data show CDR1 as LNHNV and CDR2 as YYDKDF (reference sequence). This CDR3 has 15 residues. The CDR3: CATPSLGGGTDEQFF. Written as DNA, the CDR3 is TGTGCCACTCCTAGCCTCGGAGGAGGTACCGATGAGCAGTTCTTC.

CDR3 amino acids: CAWSVGGGKGTAGNTIYF. DNA of the CDR3: TGTGCCTGGAGTGTAGGCGGGGGGAAAGGGACTGCTGGAAACACCATATATTTT. The chain uses TRBV30 and TRBJ1-3; a weak D match, TRBD1 (5 bases). V was cut by 0 bases and J by 2 bases, with 20 bases left in between. CDR1 and CDR2 from the germline V gene are GTSNPN and SVGIG (reference sequence). CDR3 length: 18 residues.

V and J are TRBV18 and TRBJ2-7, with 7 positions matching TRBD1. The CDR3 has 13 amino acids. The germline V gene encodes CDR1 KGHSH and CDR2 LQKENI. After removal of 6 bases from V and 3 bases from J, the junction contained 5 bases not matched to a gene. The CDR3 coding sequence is TGTGCCAGCTCGGGGGACAGCAACTACGAGCAGTACTTC. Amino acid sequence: CASSGDSNYEQYF.

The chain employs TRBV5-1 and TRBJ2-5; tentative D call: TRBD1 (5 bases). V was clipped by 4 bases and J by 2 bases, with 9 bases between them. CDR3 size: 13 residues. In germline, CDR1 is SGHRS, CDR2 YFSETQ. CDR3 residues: CASSISGQETQYF. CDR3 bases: TGCGCCAGCAGCATCTCAGGGCAAGAGACCCAGTACTTC. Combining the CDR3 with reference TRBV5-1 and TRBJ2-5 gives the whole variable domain KAGVTQTPRYLIKTRGQQVTLSCSPISGHRSVSWYQQTPGQGLQFLFEYFSETQRNKGNFPGRFSGRQFSNSRSEMNVSTLELGDSALYLCASSISGQETQYFGPGTRLLVL.

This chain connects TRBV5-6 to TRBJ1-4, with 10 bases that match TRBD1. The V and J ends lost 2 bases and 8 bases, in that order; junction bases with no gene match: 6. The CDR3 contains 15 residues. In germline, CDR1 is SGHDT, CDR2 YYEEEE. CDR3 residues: CASSLRTGGQEKLFF. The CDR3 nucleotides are TGTGCCAGCAGCTTAAGGACAGGGGGACAGGAAAAACTGTTTTTT.

CDR3 nucleotides: TGCGCCAGCAGCCAAGATTCGGGGAGACATGGCTACACCTTC. This gives the protein CASSQDSGRHGYTF. This sequence joins TRBV4-1 and TRBJ1-2, with D unclear. This CDR3 has 14 amino acids. Trimming took off 0 bases at V and 6 bases at J, with 11 bases between the two ends. Germline CDR1 is MGHRA and CDR2 is YSYEKL.

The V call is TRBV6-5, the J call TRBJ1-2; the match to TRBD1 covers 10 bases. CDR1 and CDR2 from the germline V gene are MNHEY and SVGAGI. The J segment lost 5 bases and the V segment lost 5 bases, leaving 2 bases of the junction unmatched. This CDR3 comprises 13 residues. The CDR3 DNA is TGTGCCAGCAGTAGACAGGGGGCGTATGGCTACACCTTC. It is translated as CASSRQGAYGYTF.

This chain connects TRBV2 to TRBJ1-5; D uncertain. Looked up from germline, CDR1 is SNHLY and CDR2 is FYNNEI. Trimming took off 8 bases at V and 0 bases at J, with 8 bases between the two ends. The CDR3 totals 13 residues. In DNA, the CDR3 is TGTGCCAGCCGAGGGTATAGCAATCAGCCCCAGCATTTT. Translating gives CASRGYSNQPQHF. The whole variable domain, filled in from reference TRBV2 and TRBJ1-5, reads EPEVTQTPSHQVTQMGQEVILRCVPISNHLYFYWYRQILGQKVEFLVSFYNNEISEKSEIFDDQFSVERPDGSNFTLKIRSTKLEDSAMYFCASRGYSNQPQHFGDGTRLSIL.

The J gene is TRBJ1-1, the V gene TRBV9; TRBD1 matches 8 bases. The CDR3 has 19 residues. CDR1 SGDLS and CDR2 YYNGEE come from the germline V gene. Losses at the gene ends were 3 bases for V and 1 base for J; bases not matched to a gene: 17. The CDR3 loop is CASSALRGQQDRANTEAFF. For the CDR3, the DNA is TGTGCCAGCAGCGCGCTCAGGGGACAACAGGACAGGGCGAACACTGAAGCTTTCTTT.

Here the CDR3 reads CSVEYRSRGLTNYGYTF. In DNA, the CDR3 is TGCAGCGTTGAATATCGGAGCAGGGGACTAACTAACTATGGCTACACCTTC. V gene TRBV29-1 combines with J gene TRBJ1-2, with D possibly being TRBD1 (6 bases). CDR3 length: 17 residues. V dropped 2 bases and J dropped 0 bases, with 19 bases sitting between them. CDR1 SQVTM and CDR2 ANQGSEA come from the germline V gene. Supplemented by reference TRBV29-1 and TRBJ1-2, the full variable domain reads SAVISQKPSRDICQRGTSLTIQCQVDSQVTMMFWYRQQPGQSLTLIATANQGSEATYESGFVIDKFPISRPNLTFSTLTVSNMSPEDSSIYLCSVEYRSRGLTNYGYTFGSGTRLTVV.

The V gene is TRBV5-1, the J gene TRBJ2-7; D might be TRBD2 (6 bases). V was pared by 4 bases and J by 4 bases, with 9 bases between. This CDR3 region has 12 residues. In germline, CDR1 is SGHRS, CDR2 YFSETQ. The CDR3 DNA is TGCGCCAGCAGCCTCGGGGGATACGAGCAGTACTTC. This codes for CASSLGGYEQYF. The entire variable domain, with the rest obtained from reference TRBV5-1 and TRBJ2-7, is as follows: KAGVTQTPRYLIKTRGQQVTLSCSPISGHRSVSWYQQTPGQGLQFLFEYFSETQRNKGNFPGRFSGRQFSNSRSEMNVSTLELGDSALYLCASSLGGYEQYFGPGTRLTVT.

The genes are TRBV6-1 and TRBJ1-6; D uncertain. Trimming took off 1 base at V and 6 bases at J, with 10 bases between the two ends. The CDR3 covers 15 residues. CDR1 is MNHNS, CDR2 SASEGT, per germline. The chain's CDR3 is CASSEGEGSNSPLHF. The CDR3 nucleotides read TGTGCCAGCAGTGAAGGGGAGGGAAGTAATTCACCCCTCCACTTT.

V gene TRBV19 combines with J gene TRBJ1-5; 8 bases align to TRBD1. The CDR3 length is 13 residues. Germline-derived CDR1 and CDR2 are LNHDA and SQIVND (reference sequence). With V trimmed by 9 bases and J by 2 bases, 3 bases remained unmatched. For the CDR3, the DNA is TGTGCCAGCCTGGGACAGGGCAATCAGCCCCAGCATTTT. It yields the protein CASLGQGNQPQHF.

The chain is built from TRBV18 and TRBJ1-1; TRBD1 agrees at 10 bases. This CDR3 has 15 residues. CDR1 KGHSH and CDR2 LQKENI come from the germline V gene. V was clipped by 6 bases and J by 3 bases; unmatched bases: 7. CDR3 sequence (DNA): TGTGCCAGCTCTCCGGACAGGGGGTTGTACACTGAAGCTTTCTTT. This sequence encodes CASSPDRGLYTEAFF.

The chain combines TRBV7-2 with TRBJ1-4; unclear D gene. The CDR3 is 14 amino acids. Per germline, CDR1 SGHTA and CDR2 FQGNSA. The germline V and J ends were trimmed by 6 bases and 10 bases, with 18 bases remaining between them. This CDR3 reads CASRPNRYSGKLFF. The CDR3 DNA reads TGTGCCAGCAGGCCCAACCGTTACTCGGGAAAACTGTTTTTT.

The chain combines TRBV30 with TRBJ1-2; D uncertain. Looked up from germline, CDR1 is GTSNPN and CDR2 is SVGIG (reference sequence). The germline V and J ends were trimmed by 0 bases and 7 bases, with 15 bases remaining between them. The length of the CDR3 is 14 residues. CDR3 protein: CAWSVVMAEGGYTF. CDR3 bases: TGTGCCTGGAGTGTAGTCATGGCCGAGGGTGGCTACACCTTC.

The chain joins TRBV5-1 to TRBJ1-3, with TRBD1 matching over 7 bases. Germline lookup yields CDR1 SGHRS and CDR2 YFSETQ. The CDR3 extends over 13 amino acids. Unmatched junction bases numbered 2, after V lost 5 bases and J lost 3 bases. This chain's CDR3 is CASRGTVGNTIYF. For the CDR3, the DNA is TGCGCCAGCAGGGGGACAGTTGGAAACACCATATATTTT.

CDR3 nucleotide sequence: TGTGCCAGCGTAACAGGGGACTATGGCTACACCTTC. Protein product: CASVTGDYGYTF. J is TRBJ1-2 and V is TRBV28; 7 bases are shared with TRBD1. CDR1 and CDR2 from the germline V gene are MDHEN and SYDVKM. The CDR3 is 12 amino acids. Trimming cost V 8 bases and J 3 bases; bases outside gene matches: 3.